This is a list of T cell receptor beta chains from one sample in a study of T cell repertoires in cytomegalovirus infection. Each CDR3 protein gets one entry after TCRdb re-called the reads with MiXCR. The repertoire holds some 940,000 distinct CDR3 sequences, with roughly 30% as singletons. These TCRs' antigens remain unknown. Source: cultured CD8+ T cells from PBMCs, taken from culture after CMV antigen stimulation. All receptors derive from a human donor in good health (CMV status not recorded). Some clones in this sample may be carry-over from other donors' samples. CDR3s include the opening cysteine and the closing phenylalanine or tryptophan. The D gene is left open where the match is weak. Clone size is stated in some rows and not others, as once, few, many or a class when expanded.

j_call d_call v_call clone_size cdr3_nt cdr3_aa
TRBJ2-5 . TRBV10-3 . TGTGCCATCAGTGAGCGTCCCCAGGGTCGATTCCAACAAGAGACCCAGTACTTC CAISERPQGRFQQETQYF
TRBJ2-2 TRBD2 TRBV20-1 . TGCAGTGCTAGAATACTAGCGGGGGACTGGAGGACCGGGGAGCTGTTTTTT CSARILAGDWRTGELFF
TRBJ2-7 . TRBV7-8 many TGTGCCAGCAGCTTAGGTGCAACGGGGCTGAGGTACGAGCAGTACTTC CASSLGATGLRYEQYF
TRBJ1-1 . TRBV11-2 . TGTGCCAGCAGACTCGGAATCGTGGCCGTTAGGGGCACGGAAGCTTTCTTT CASRLGIVAVRGTEAFF
TRBJ2-2 TRBD1 TRBV10-3 many TGTGCCATCTTTCGGGGTCGGGACAGGGGGTCTACCACGAACACCGGGGAGCTGTTTTTT CAIFRGRDRGSTTNTGELFF
TRBJ2-1 . TRBV12-3/TRBV12-4 many TGTGCCAGCAGTTTCCCCCCAGGGTATATCTCCTACAATGAGCAGTTCTTC CASSFPPGYISYNEQFF
TRBJ2-3 TRBD1 TRBV27 . TGTGCCAGCAGTTTAGAGACAGGGGGCACAGATACGCAGTATTTT CASSLETGGTDTQYF
TRBJ1-1 TRBD1 TRBV2 . TGTGCCAGCAACGACAGGGGGCTGGCTTTCTTT CASNDRGLAFF
TRBJ2-2 . TRBV6-4 few TGTGCCAGCAGTGACGGCAGGGACGGGGCCGGGGAGCTGTTTTTT CASSDGRDGAGELFF
TRBJ2-1 . TRBV10-3 few TGTGCCATCGGGGGAGGGGGCAGGGATGGGGGCAATGAGCAGTTCTTC CAIGGGGRDGGNEQFF
TRBJ2-3 . TRBV7-2 many TGTGCCAGCAGTCGCAGTCGGGGGGCTAGCACAGATACGCAGTATTTT CASSRSRGASTDTQYF
TRBJ2-1 TRBD2 TRBV7-9 many TGTGCCAGCAGCCCCCAAACTAGCGGGGGCAATGAGCAGTTCTTC CASSPQTSGGNEQFF
TRBJ2-7 . TRBV20-1 . TGCAGTGCTCTTCTAGTGCGGGGCAAATACGAGCAGTACTTC CSALLVRGKYEQYF
TRBJ1-1 . TRBV27 . TGTGCCAGCAAAAATATCGGGATGAACACTGAAGCTTTCTTT CASKNIGMNTEAFF
TRBJ1-4 . TRBV5-5 many TGTGCCAGCAGCCAGGACAGCGTAAATGAAAAACTGTTTTTT CASSQDSVNEKLFF
TRBJ2-2 TRBD1 TRBV7-6 few TGTGCCAGCAGCTTATGGGGCCTGGGGACAGCTAACACCGGGGAGCTGTTTTTT CASSLWGLGTANTGELFF
TRBJ1-1 . TRBV6-8 few TGTGCCAGCAGTTATAGCAGACCGAACACTGAAGCTTTCTTT CASSYSRPNTEAFF
TRBJ1-4 TRBD1 TRBV27 . TGTGCCGCTGGACAGGGGGCAACTAATGAAAAACTGTTTTTT CAAGQGATNEKLFF
TRBJ1-1 . TRBV4-1 few TGCGCCAGCAGCCAAGATTGGATGAACACTGAAGCTTTCTTT CASSQDWMNTEAFF
TRBJ2-2 . TRBV12-3/TRBV12-4 few TGTGCCAGCAGTTTTAATATAGTCGGGACAAGCAACACCGGGGAGCTGTTTTTT CASSFNIVGTSNTGELFF
TRBJ1-5 . TRBV27 . TGTGCCAGCAGTTTATCCGTGGGGGGCTCCATGGGCAATCAGCCCCAGCATTTT CASSLSVGGSMGNQPQHF
TRBJ2-3 . TRBV9 . TGTGCCAGCAGCGTACGGGGCCTTAGCACAGATACGCAGTATTTT CASSVRGLSTDTQYF
TRBJ2-1 . TRBV27 . TGTGCCAGCAGTTTCGGGGTCGTGAATGAGCAGTTCTTC CASSFGVVNEQFF
TRBJ1-3 . TRBV7-2 . TGTGCCAGCAGCTTCCACAGTGTCGGGATTAACACCATATATTTT CASSFHSVGINTIYF
TRBJ1-4 . TRBV20-1 . TGCAGTGCTGGTATATCTGCAACTAATGAAAAACTGTTTTTT CSAGISATNEKLFF
TRBJ2-2 . TRBV11-2 few TGTGCCAGCAGCTTCTCGGGCGGGCGGGGCGGGGAGCTGTTTTTT CASSFSGGRGGELFF
TRBJ2-7 TRBD1 TRBV5-1 . TGCGCCAGCAGCCGGACAGGACCGAGCTCCTACGAGCAGTACTTC CASSRTGPSSYEQYF
TRBJ1-5 . TRBV20-1 . TGCAGTGCAATGGTTCGCCGCAACAGCGATCAGCCCCAGCATTTT CSAMVRRNSDQPQHF
TRBJ2-3 TRBD2 TRBV6-6 many TGTGCCAGCAGTTACTCGAGGAGCGGGGGGGGAACAGATACGCAGTATTTT CASSYSRSGGGTDTQYF
TRBJ2-1 TRBD2 TRBV7-2 . TGTGCCAGCAGCTCTCCGACACTAGCGGGGGGCATTGATGAGCAGTTCTTC CASSSPTLAGGIDEQFF
TRBJ2-5 TRBD2 TRBV7-6 . TGTGCCAGCAGCTTCGTCCCGGGACTAGCTTTGGAGACCCAGTACTTC CASSFVPGLALETQYF
TRBJ1-1 . TRBV4-1 few TGCGCCAGCAGCCAGAGCAGGGCGAACACTGAAGCTTTCTTT CASSQSRANTEAFF
TRBJ1-6 . TRBV4-2 . TGTGCCAGCAGCTCCCCGACAGGCTACTCCTATAATTCACCCCTCCACTTT CASSSPTGYSYNSPLHF
TRBJ2-5 . TRBV27 . TGTGCCAGCAGTAGGATAAGGGCCCTAGGAGGGGAGACCCAGTACTTC CASSRIRALGGETQYF
TRBJ2-5 TRBD2 TRBV10-3 . TGTGCCATCAGTGAGTTAGGCGGGGGAGAACAAGAGACCCAGTACTTC CAISELGGGEQETQYF
TRBJ2-3 TRBD2 TRBV4-1 . TGCGCCAGCAGCCAAACTAGCGGGGTTTTAAGGGATACGCAGTATTTT CASSQTSGVLRDTQYF
TRBJ1-3 . TRBV6-2/TRBV6-3 few TGTGCCAGCAGTTACTCACTGACCGTCATCTCTGGAAACACCATATATTTT CASSYSLTVISGNTIYF
TRBJ1-4 . TRBV4-2 . TGTGCCAGCAGCCAAGAGTACCAAGCAACTAATGAAAAACTGTTTTTT CASSQEYQATNEKLFF
TRBJ1-2 TRBD1 TRBV7-9 . TGTGCCAGCAGCTCCCGACCTAGGACAGGGGACTATGGCTACACCTTC CASSSRPRTGDYGYTF
TRBJ2-7 TRBD1 TRBV27 . TGTGCCAGCAGTTTAACGACAGGGAGAGACGAGCAGTACTTC CASSLTTGRDEQYF
TRBJ1-2 TRBD1 TRBV12-5 once TGTGCTAGTGGTTTGGTACTTTCGGGACAGGGGACCTATGGCTACACCTTC CASGLVLSGQGTYGYTF
TRBJ2-4 TRBD2 TRBV7-9 many TGTGCCAGCAGCTTATCGCGCGCGGGGGGGCCCAAAAACATTCAGTACTTC CASSLSRAGGPKNIQYF
TRBJ2-6 . TRBV7-2 . TGTGCCAGCAGCTCAGTAGAACCCCCAGCCAACGTCCTGACTTTC CASSSVEPPANVLTF
TRBJ1-1 . TRBV6-1 . TGTGCCAGCAGTGAAGCGGGGGGAATGAACACTGAAGCTTTCTTT CASSEAGGMNTEAFF
TRBJ1-2 . TRBV7-7 few TGTGCTAGCAGCCCGTCGATCGGCGCCGCGGGTGGCTACACCTTC CASSPSIGAAGGYTF
TRBJ1-5 . TRBV19 . TGTGCCAGTAGTGTTGGATTGGCAGGCAATCAGCCCCAGCATTTT CASSVGLAGNQPQHF
TRBJ1-1 . TRBV19 . TGTGCCAGTAGTGCCGGGCCCTACACTGAAGCTTTCTTT CASSAGPYTEAFF
TRBJ2-4 TRBD2 TRBV7-9 many TGTGCCAGCAGCTCCACGGGGGGAGCCAAAAACATTCAGTACTTC CASSSTGGAKNIQYF
TRBJ2-1 TRBD2 TRBV6-1 few TGTGCCAGCAGGACGGTTAGCGGGGGCCCTAGCTCCTACAATGAGCAGTTCTTC CASRTVSGGPSSYNEQFF
TRBJ1-3 . TRBV14 . TGTGCCAGCAGCGACCGCGAGGGGGGAAGACCTGGAAACACCATATATTTT CASSDREGGRPGNTIYF
TRBJ1-2 . TRBV27 few TGTGCCAGCAGTTTATCCCCCTACAATGGCTACACCTTC CASSLSPYNGYTF
TRBJ2-3 TRBD1 TRBV20-1 . TGCAGTGCTAGAGACCCCGGGACAGGGGGGTCAGATACGCAGTATTTT CSARDPGTGGSDTQYF
TRBJ2-2 . TRBV4-1 few TGCGCCAGCAGCCAAGATCGTACGTTAACCGGGGAGCTGTTTTTT CASSQDRTLTGELFF
TRBJ1-2 . TRBV12-3/TRBV12-4 few TGTGCCAGCAGTTTAGGGGTTGTTGGCTACACCTTC CASSLGVVGYTF